The sequence of this T cell receptor beta chain was determined in a study of blood T cells in healthy people across ages. A sample-barcoded 5' primer and a J-beta primer mix were used in a second PCR of roughly 7 to 12 cycles. TCRdb re-called the 5' RACE reads with MiXCR, one entry per CDR3 protein. The table shows around 520,000 distinct CDR3 sequences, with about 29% occurring only once. Looked up from germline, CDR1 is DFQATT and CDR2 is SNEGSKA (reference sequence). CDR3 length: 15 residues. J lost 6 bases, V lost 6 bases, and 12 bases had no gene match. A further study also used this sample, focusing on T cells of mothers and their children.

This chain links TRBV20-1 with TRBJ2-5, with 11 bases aligning to TRBD2. The sequenced sample consisted of blood. This sequence was found in a boy between 2 and 10 years old in good health. The CDR3 here is CSAGPGTSGQKTQYF. DNA for the CDR3: TGCAGTGCCGGCCCCGGGACTAGCGGTCAGAAGACCCAGTACTTC.